The 23 T cell receptor beta chains listed next were all sequenced from one sample in a study of T-cell memory formation after mild COVID-19. TCRdb fed the 5' RACE reads into MiXCR, producing one record per CDR3 protein. The sample lists over 300,000 distinct CDR3 sequences, roughly 19% seen once, with around 23% in the top ten. Sequencing was carried out using PBMCs or a T cell subset sorted from them (not recorded which). All receptors come from a man between 18 and 35 years old who had mild COVID-19 (a few samples of this study predate the infection). Cell type and time point are not known.

This chain connects TRBV10-3 to TRBJ1-2; 7 bases are shared with TRBD1. The CDR3 totals 13 residues. V was clipped by 9 bases and J by 4 bases; unmatched bases: 8. CDR1 and CDR2 from the germline V gene are ENHRY and SYGVKD. The CDR3 DNA is TGTGCCATTATGACGGGACAGTTCTATGGCTACACCTTC. Translating it yields CAIMTGQFYGYTF.

This sequence joins TRBV18 and TRBJ2-7, with 7 bases lining up with TRBD2. CDR1 KGHSH and CDR2 LQKENI come from the germline V gene. V trimming: 6 bases; J trimming: 4 bases; junction bases outside the gene matches: 9. The CDR3 contains 14 residues. In nucleotides, the CDR3 is TGTGCCAGCTCCCTCGGACTAGGAACATACGAGCAGTACGTC. Its protein is CASSLGLGTYEQYV.

The chain uses TRBV7-3 and TRBJ1-6; TRBD1 matches 7 bases. V lost 5 bases, J lost 7 bases, and 8 bases stayed unmatched. The CDR3 length is 15 residues. CDR1 is SGHTA and CDR2 is FQGTGA in the germline V gene. CDR3 protein: CASSLGGALNSPLHF. In DNA form, the CDR3 reads TGTGCCAGCAGCCTAGGGGGCGCGTTGAATTCACCCCTCCACTTT.

CDR3 sequence reads: CASSYSWGQDGYTF. CDR3 nucleotides: TGTGCCAGCAGTTACTCTTGGGGACAGGATGGCTACACCTTC. The chain uses TRBV6-2 or TRBV6-3 and TRBJ1-2; 8 nucleotides match TRBD1. CDR3 length: 14 residues. Losses at the gene ends were 0 bases for V and 6 bases for J; bases not matched to a gene: 3. Germline V lookup: CDR1 MNHEY, CDR2 SVGEGT.

Only a few counts were recorded for this clonotype. The rearrangement joins TRBV7-9 to TRBJ2-1; 10 nucleotides match TRBD2. Losses at the gene ends were 5 bases for V and 4 bases for J; bases not matched to a gene: 14. This CDR3 contains 18 residues. CDR1 and CDR2 (germline): SEHNR, FQNEAQ (reference sequence). In DNA, the CDR3 is TGTGCCAGCAGCGTCCCAACGCTAGCGGGGGATACGTACAATGAGCAGTTCTTC. Amino acid sequence: CASSVPTLAGDTYNEQFF.

This rearrangement joins TRBV27 to TRBJ2-3; possibly TRBD1 or TRBD2 for D (6 bases each). Germline V CDR1 and CDR2: MNHEY, SMNVEV (reference sequence). This CDR3 spans 16 amino acids. Between the trimmed V and J ends, which lost 5 bases and 6 bases, there was a span of 21 bases. This CDR3 is CASSPADVRGLDTQYF. CDR3 in DNA: TGTGCCAGCAGTCCAGCTGACGTCCGGGGGCTTGATACGCAGTATTTT.

This clonotype was detected only a few times. This chain links TRBV7-3 with TRBJ2-2; unclear D gene. The germline V gene has CDR1 SGHTA and CDR2 FQGTGA. CDR3 length: 16 residues. Trimming removed 0 bases at V and 1 base at J, with 9 bases between. This CDR3 reads CASSLTHTGNTGELFF. The CDR3 DNA reads TGTGCCAGCAGCTTAACGCACACGGGGAACACCGGGGAGCTGTTTTTT.

V is TRBV7-9 and J is TRBJ2-5; D gene unclear. The CDR3 is 13 amino acids. Looked up from germline, CDR1 is SEHNR and CDR2 is FQNEAQ (reference sequence). V lost 5 bases, J lost 7 bases, and 14 bases lay in between. CDR3 region: CASSPSTVRTQYF. CDR3 DNA sequence: TGTGCCAGCAGCCCCTCTACTGTGAGGACCCAGTACTTC.

The chain joins TRBV7-2 to TRBJ1-5, with D unresolved. V was trimmed by 5 bases and J by 4 bases, leaving 15 bases between them. This CDR3 spans 15 amino acids. The germline V gene encodes CDR1 SGHTA and CDR2 FQGNSA. In DNA, the CDR3 is TGTGCCAGCAGCCATACAGTGGACTCTAATCAGCCCCAGCATTTT. It is translated as CASSHTVDSNQPQHF.

This clonotype was found a few times. V is TRBV20-1 and J is TRBJ2-3; 8 bases match TRBD2. The V segment lost 5 bases and the J segment 4 bases; nucleotides outside the gene matches: 14. The CDR3 runs to 16 residues. Germline V gene lookup returns CDR1 DFQATT and CDR2 SNEGSKA (reference sequence). The CDR3 loop is CSAQGRYGGAPDTQYF. The CDR3 DNA sequence: TGCAGTGCTCAGGGGCGATACGGGGGGGCTCCAGATACGCAGTATTTT.

This chain links TRBV7-6 with TRBJ1-1; possibly TRBD1 for D (6 bases). The CDR3 is 17 amino acids. V was shortened by 5 bases and J by 1 base, with 20 bases between the two germline ends. Germline V gives CDR1 SGHVS, CDR2 FNYEAQ. CDR3 nucleotides: TGTGCCAGCAGCCGGCTACTCTCAGGGGCCAAGAACACTGAAGCTTTCTTT. Translation gives CASSRLLSGAKNTEAFF.

This clonotype was detected a few times. The chain couples TRBV15 to TRBJ2-7, with 7 positions matching TRBD2. The CDR3 is made up of 14 amino acids. The V and J ends lost 0 bases and 4 bases, in that order; junction bases with no gene match: 3. Germline CDR1 and CDR2: LNHNV and YYDKDF (reference sequence). CDR3 loop: CATSRDGGGYEQYF. The CDR3 DNA sequence: TGTGCCACCAGCAGAGATGGGGGGGGTTACGAGCAGTACTTC. Full variable domain (outside the CDR3, taken from reference TRBV15 and TRBJ2-7): DAMVIQNPRYQVTQFGKPVTLSCSQTLNHNVMYWYQQKSSQAPKLLFHYYDKDFNNEADTPDNFQSRRPNTSFCFLDIRSPGLGDTAMYLCATSRDGGGYEQYFGPGTRLTVT.

The chain has TRBV5-1 and TRBJ2-1, with D tentatively TRBD2 (6 bases). This CDR3 has 13 amino acids. Germline CDR1 is SGHRS and CDR2 is YFSETQ. V gave up 4 bases and J gave up 5 bases, with 10 bases separating them. The CDR3 loop is CASSREPDNEQFF. CDR3 DNA sequence: TGCGCCAGCAGCCGGGAGCCTGACAATGAGCAGTTCTTC.

This clonotype turned up a few times. V and J are TRBV7-2 and TRBJ1-5, with no clear D. The ends were cut back, 5 bases at V and 5 bases at J, with 16 bases in the middle. This CDR3 has 15 residues. Germline CDR1 and CDR2: SGHTA and FQGNSA. For the CDR3, the DNA is TGTGCCAGCAGCGACCGGGCGGGTAGGGATCAGCCCCAGCATTTT. This translates into CASSDRAGRDQPQHF.

CDR3 bases: TGTGCCAGCCCCCCCAGGGTGAGGAACACTGAAGCTTTCTTT. This encodes CASPPRVRNTEAFF. This chain connects TRBV6-4 to TRBJ1-1; D is perhaps TRBD1 (5 bases). V was cut by 8 bases and J by 1 base, with 14 bases left in between. The V gene's germline CDR1 is MRHNA and CDR2 SNTAGT. The CDR3 runs to 14 residues.

In its sample, this clonotype was seen a few times. The V gene is TRBV18, the J gene TRBJ2-1; TRBD1 matches at 7 bases. Germline V gene data show CDR1 as KGHSH and CDR2 as LQKENI. The CDR3 has 15 amino acids. Trimming cost V 5 bases and J 4 bases; bases outside gene matches: 8. The CDR3 is CASSTGDLPYNEQFF. CDR3 bases: TGTGCCAGCTCAACAGGGGATTTACCTTACAATGAGCAGTTCTTC.

This clonotype was recorded a few times. V is TRBV7-3 and J is TRBJ2-3; 10 nucleotides match TRBD2. J was trimmed by 2 bases and V by 5 bases; bases with no gene match: 16. This CDR3 is 19 amino acids long. Looked up from germline, CDR1 is SGHTA and CDR2 is FQGTGA. This CDR3 is CASSQTVSLAGDFTDTQYF. In DNA form, the CDR3 reads TGTGCCAGCAGCCAAACGGTTTCGCTAGCGGGGGACTTCACAGATACGCAGTATTTT.

This clonotype was seen a few times. The chain recombines TRBV29-1 with TRBJ2-1, with 7 bases that match TRBD1. Trimming removed 4 bases from V and 4 bases from J; junction bases left unmatched: 7. From germline, CDR1 is SQVTM and CDR2 ANQGSEA. This CDR3 contains 14 residues. CDR3 nucleotide sequence: TGCAGCGTTGCTGCCCAGGGGGTTTACAATGAGCAGTTCTTC. It encodes CSVAAQGVYNEQFF.

The sample holds many counts of this clonotype. The chain is built from TRBV12-3 or TRBV12-4 and TRBJ2-3, with D unclear. V was cut by 3 bases and J by 6 bases, with 4 bases left in between. There are 11 residues in the CDR3. CDR3 in amino acids: CASSFRDTQYF. CDR3 coding DNA: TGTGCCAGCAGTTTTCGGGATACGCAGTATTTT.

The genes are TRBV29-1 and TRBJ1-1; the match to TRBD1 covers 8 bases. The J segment lost 4 bases and the V segment lost 6 bases, leaving 10 bases of the junction unmatched. From germline, CDR1 is SQVTM and CDR2 ANQGSEA. CDR3 length equals 14 residues. The CDR3 DNA is TGCAGCGTAAGCAGACAGGGGTGGAGCACTGAAGCTTTCTTT. This codes for CSVSRQGWSTEAFF.

In its sample, this clonotype was seen a few times. The rearrangement links TRBV5-1 to TRBJ1-5, with D possibly TRBD1 on 5 matching bases. V lost 4 bases and J 5 bases, leaving 16 bases between the germline ends. The length of the CDR3 is 15 residues. The germline CDR1 and CDR2 sequences are SGHRS and YFSETQ. CDR3 sequence (DNA): TGCGCCAGCAGCCTGGACATGGGACGTGATCAGCCCCAGCATTTT. Translation: CASSLDMGRDQPQHF.

This clonotype has only a few counts. The chain uses TRBV7-9 and TRBJ2-3; weak D call: TRBD2 (5 bases). V gave up 1 base and J gave up 6 bases, with 11 bases separating them. Germline loops: CDR1 SEHNR, CDR2 FQNEAQ (reference sequence). The CDR3 has 14 residues. The CDR3 spells CASSLGVAWDTQYF. The CDR3 DNA reads as TGTGCCAGCAGCTTAGGGGTAGCGTGGGATACGCAGTATTTT. Full variable domain (remainder filled in from reference TRBV7-9 and TRBJ2-3): DTGVSQNPRHKITKRGQNVTFRCDPISEHNRLYWYRQTLGQGPEFLTYFQNEAQLEKSRLLSDRFSAERPKGSFSTLEIQRTEQGDSAMYLCASSLGVAWDTQYFGPGTRLTVL.

A few counts support this clonotype. The gene calls are TRBV7-6 and TRBJ2-3; 7 positions match TRBD2. The CDR3 spans 16 residues. Germline-derived CDR1 and CDR2 are SGHVS and FNYEAQ. With 5 bases clipped from V and 1 base from J, the junction kept 9 bases outside the gene matches. The CDR3 DNA reads TGTGCCAGCAGCCCGAGGTATACTAGCGGCACAGATACGCAGTATTTT. Translated: CASSPRYTSGTDTQYF. Full variable domain (remainder filled in from reference TRBV7-6 and TRBJ2-3): GAGVSQSPRYKVTKRGQDVALRCDPISGHVSLYWYRQALGQGPEFLTYFNYEAQQDKSGLPNDRFSAERPEGSISTLTIQRTEQRDSAMYRCASSPRYTSGTDTQYFGPGTRLTVL.